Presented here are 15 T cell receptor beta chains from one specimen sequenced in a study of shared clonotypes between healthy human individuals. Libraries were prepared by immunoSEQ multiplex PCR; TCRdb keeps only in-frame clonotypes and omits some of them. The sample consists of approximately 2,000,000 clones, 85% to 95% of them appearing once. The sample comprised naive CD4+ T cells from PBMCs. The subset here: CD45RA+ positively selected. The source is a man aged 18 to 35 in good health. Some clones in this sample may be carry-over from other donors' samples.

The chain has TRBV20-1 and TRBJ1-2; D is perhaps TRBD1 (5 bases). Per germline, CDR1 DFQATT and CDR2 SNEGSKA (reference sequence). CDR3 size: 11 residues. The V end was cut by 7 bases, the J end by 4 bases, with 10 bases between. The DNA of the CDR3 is TGCAGTGTGGGGCAGAGCTATGGCTACACCTTC. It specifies CSVGQSYGYTF.

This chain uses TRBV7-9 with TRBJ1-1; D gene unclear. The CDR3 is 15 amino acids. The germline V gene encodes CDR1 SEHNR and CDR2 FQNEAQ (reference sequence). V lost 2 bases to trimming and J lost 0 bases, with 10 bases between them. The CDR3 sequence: CASSLSEIMNTEAFF. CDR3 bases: TGTGCCAGCAGCTTATCGGAGATCATGAACACTGAAGCTTTCTTT.

In nucleotides, the CDR3 is TGTGCCAGCAGTATCCTCGGCCGGGCCTCCTACGAGCAGTACTTC. This encodes CASSILGRASYEQYF. This rearrangement joins TRBV28 to TRBJ2-7, with D hard to call. This CDR3 has 15 amino acids. V gave up 5 bases and J gave up 0 bases, with 14 bases separating them. CDR1 and CDR2 from the germline V gene are MDHEN and SYDVKM.

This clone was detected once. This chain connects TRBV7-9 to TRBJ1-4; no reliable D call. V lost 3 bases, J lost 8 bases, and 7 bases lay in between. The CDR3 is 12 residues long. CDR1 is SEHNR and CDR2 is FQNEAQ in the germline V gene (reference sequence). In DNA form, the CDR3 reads TGTGCCAGCAGCTTTGTTCAAGAAAAACTGTTTTTT. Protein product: CASSFVQEKLFF.

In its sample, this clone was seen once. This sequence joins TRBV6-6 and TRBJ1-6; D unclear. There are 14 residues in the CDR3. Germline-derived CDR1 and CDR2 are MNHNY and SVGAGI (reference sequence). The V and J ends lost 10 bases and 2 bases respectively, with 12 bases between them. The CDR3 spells CATIDFAYNSPLHF. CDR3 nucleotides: TGTGCCACCATCGACTTTGCCTATAATTCACCCCTCCACTTT.

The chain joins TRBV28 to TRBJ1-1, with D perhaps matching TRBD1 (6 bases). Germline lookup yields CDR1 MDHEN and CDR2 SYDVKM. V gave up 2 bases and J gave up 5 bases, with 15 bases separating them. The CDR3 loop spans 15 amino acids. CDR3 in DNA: TGTGCCAGCAGTTTAGGAGCAGGGGCGGGGACTGAAGCTTTCTTT. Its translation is CASSLGAGAGTEAFF.

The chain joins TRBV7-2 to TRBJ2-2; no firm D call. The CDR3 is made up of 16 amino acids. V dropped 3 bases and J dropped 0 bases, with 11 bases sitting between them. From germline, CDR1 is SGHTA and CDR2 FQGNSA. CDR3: CASSFFRLSNTGELFF. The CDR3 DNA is TGTGCCAGCAGCTTTTTCAGACTCTCGAACACCGGGGAGCTGTTTTTT.

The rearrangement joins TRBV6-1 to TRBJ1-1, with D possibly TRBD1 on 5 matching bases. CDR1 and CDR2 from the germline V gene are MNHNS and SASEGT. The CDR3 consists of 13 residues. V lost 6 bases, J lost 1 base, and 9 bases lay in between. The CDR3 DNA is TGTGCCAGCAGGGAAACAGGGAACACTGAAGCTTTCTTT. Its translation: CASRETGNTEAFF.

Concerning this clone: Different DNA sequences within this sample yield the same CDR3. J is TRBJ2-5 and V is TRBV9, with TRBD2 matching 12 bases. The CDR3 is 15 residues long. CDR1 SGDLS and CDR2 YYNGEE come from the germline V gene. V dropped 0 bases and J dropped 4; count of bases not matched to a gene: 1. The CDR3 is CASSVASGRGETQYF. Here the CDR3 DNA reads TGTGCCAGCAGCGTAGCTAGCGGGAGGGGAGAGACCCAGTACTTC.

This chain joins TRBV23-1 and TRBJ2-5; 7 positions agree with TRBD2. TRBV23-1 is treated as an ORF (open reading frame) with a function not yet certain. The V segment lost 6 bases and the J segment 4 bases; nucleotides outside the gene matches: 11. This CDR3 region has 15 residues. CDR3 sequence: CASSLAGEPRETQYF. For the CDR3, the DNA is TGCGCCAGCAGCCTCGCGGGGGAACCACGAGAGACCCAGTACTTC.

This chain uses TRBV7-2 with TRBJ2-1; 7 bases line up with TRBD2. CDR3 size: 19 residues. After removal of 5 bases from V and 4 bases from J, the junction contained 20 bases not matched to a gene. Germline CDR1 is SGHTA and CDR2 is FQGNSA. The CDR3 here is CASSPKVVPGGLDYNEQFF. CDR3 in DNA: TGTGCCAGCAGCCCAAAGGTGGTACCGGGAGGTCTGGATTACAATGAGCAGTTCTTC.

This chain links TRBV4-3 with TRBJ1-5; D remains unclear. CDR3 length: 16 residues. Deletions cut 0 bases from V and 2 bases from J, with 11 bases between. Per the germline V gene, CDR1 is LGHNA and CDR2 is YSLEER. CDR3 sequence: CASSQDLRTGNQPQHF. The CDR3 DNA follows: TGCGCCAGCAGCCAAGACTTGAGAACAGGCAATCAGCCCCAGCATTTT.

The CDR3 sequence: CASIAGGSYNEQFF. CDR3 sequence (DNA): TGTGCCAGCATAGCGGGAGGGTCCTACAATGAGCAGTTCTTC. The chain recombines TRBV25-1 with TRBJ2-1; 11 bases map to TRBD2. V lost 7 bases, J lost 1 base, and 0 bases stayed unmatched. Per the germline V gene, CDR1 is MGHDK and CDR2 is SYGVNS. This CDR3 is 14 amino acids long.

As DNA, the CDR3 is TGTGCCAGCAGTGAATATTCGGGGCAGCCCCAGCATTTT. It codes for CASSEYSGQPQHF. The genes are TRBV6-1 and TRBJ1-5; D not certain. The length of the CDR3 is 13 residues. The V and J ends lost 2 bases and 7 bases respectively, with 9 bases between them. Germline V gives CDR1 MNHNS, CDR2 SASEGT.

The CDR3 sequence is CASSPTVGAGETQYF. The CDR3, as DNA: TGCGCCAGCAGCCCGACTGTAGGGGCGGGGGAGACCCAGTACTTC. This chain links TRBV5-1 with TRBJ2-5; TRBD2 is a possible D gene (6 bases). The length of the CDR3 is 15 residues. The ends were cut back, 4 bases at V and 5 bases at J, with 18 bases in the middle. In germline, CDR1 is SGHRS, CDR2 YFSETQ.